The following is a TCR beta chain sequence with its context. The antigen is undetermined. Amplification used 60 Vbeta primers and 13 Jbeta primers. Sequencing was performed with immunoSEQ multiplex PCR; in TCRdb, only in-frame clones are kept and a portion is missing. Here the sample spans about 120,000 clones, over 75% being singletons. V was clipped by 7 bases and J by 1 base, with 10 bases between them. The CDR3 consists of 13 residues. Germline V lookup: CDR1 MDHEN, CDR2 SYDVKM. The data originate from a study of cytomegalovirus exposure and HLA in healthy donors. The overall study: Inside one of the first data releases sat about 91 million unique TCRs taken from HLA-typed donors. Overall study findings and caveats: It was reported that TCR beta sequences correctly inferred the HLA-A and HLA-B alleles for most subjects. In a later analysis, CMV-associated beta chains were mostly HLA-associated, it appeared. HLA allele associations emerged for around 15,000 TCR beta sequences in a later analysis, at 0.05 false discovery rate.

Material: PBMCs. The V call is TRBV28, the J call TRBJ1-1; D is ambiguous. This clonotype was sampled from a man between 40 and 49 years old in good health and CMV-seronegative. The CDR3 here is CASTAGANTEAFF. The CDR3 DNA sequence: TGTGCCAGCACCGCGGGCGCGAACACTGAAGCTTTCTTT. The variable domain in full, completed from reference TRBV28 and TRBJ1-1, reads DVKVTQSSRYLVKRTGEKVFLECVQDMDHENMFWYRQDPGLGLRLIYFSYDVKMKEKGDIPEGYSVSREKKERFSLILESASTNQTSMYLCASTAGANTEAFFGQGTRLTVV.